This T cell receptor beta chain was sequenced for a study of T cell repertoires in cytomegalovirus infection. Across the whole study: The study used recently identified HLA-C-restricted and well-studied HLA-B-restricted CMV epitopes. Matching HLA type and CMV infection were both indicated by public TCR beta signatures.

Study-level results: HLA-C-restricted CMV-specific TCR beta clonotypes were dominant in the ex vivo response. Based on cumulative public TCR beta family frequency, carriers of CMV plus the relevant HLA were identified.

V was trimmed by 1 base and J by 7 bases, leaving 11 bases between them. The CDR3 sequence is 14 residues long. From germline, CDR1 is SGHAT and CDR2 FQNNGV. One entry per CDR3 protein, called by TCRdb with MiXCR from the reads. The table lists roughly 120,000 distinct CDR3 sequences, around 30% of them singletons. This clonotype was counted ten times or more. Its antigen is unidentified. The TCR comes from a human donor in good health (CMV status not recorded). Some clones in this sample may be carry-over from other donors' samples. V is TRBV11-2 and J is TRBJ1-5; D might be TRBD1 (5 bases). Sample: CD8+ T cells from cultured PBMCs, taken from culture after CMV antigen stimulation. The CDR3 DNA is TGTGCCAGCAGCTTAGGACAGACTAGACAGCCCCAGCATTTT. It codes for CASSLGQTRQPQHF.